The present entry profiles one TCR beta chain with its context. This record comes from a study of early T cells in non-severe SARS-CoV-2 infection. Across the whole study: Sequenced material consisted of bulk RNA (from unsorted whole blood), and chains were unpaired.

V lost 6 bases and J lost 2, with 17 bases in between. Germline V lookup: CDR1 MNHEY, CDR2 SVGEGT. The CDR3 has 15 amino acids. The TCR library protocol was used to attach unique molecular identifiers. These identifiers were attached to individual cDNA molecules. Each CDR3 protein gets one entry after TCRdb re-called the 5' RACE reads with MiXCR. Of tens of thousands of distinct CDR3 sequences listed, around 12% are singletons. The sequencing here drew on whole blood, taken at baseline. The chain employs TRBV6-2 or TRBV6-3 and TRBJ2-7; the D gene could be TRBD1 or TRBD2 (5 bases each). This sequence originates from an adult who was a healthcare worker with PCR-confirmed SARS-CoV-2 infection or an uninfected control (not recorded which). Written as DNA, the CDR3 is TGTGCCAGCAGCAAAGGTGGGGGAGCTACCTACGAGCAGTACTTC. It is translated as CASSKGGGATYEQYF.